The 11 T cell receptor beta chains presented below share a single source sample, sequenced in a study of chemoradiotherapy in HPV16-positive cancers. Clones were read by immunoSEQ multiplex PCR, and TCRdb kept only the in-frame ones, dropping some. Of 1,500 to 2,000 clones in the sample, approximately 80% were seen once. The material was tumor tissue, obtained from a patient who underwent chemoradiotherapy. These receptors all come from a human donor with HPV-associated anogenital cancer.

This rearrangement joins TRBV5-1 to TRBJ2-1; TRBD2 matches 13 bases. CDR1 SGHRS and CDR2 YFSETQ come from the germline V gene. There are 17 residues in the CDR3. V was clipped by 4 bases and J by 4 bases; unmatched bases: 8. As DNA, the CDR3 is TGCGCCAGCAGCCTGGCCCGGGGACTAGCGGGGTACAATGAGCAGTTCTTC. This translates into CASSLARGLAGYNEQFF. The complete variable domain, with remaining parts taken from reference TRBV5-1 and TRBJ2-1, reads KAGVTQTPRYLIKTRGQQVTLSCSPISGHRSVSWYQQTPGQGLQFLFEYFSETQRNKGNFPGRFSGRQFSNSRSEMNVSTLELGDSALYLCASSLARGLAGYNEQFFGPGTRLTVL.

This clone was seen more than once but under ten times. The V gene is TRBV6-1, the J gene TRBJ2-2; TRBD1 matches 7 bases. This CDR3 spans 15 amino acids. Germline CDR1 is MNHNS and CDR2 is SASEGT. V lost 3 bases to trimming and J lost 3 bases; unmatched junction nucleotides: 4. CDR3 DNA: TGTGCCAGCAGTGAGGGAACAGGGGACACCGGGGAGCTGTTTTTT. As protein: CASSEGTGDTGELFF.

For the CDR3, the DNA is TGCGCCAGCAGCCTGGGGGACAGGGAGCAAGAGACCCAGTACTTC. Residues: CASSLGDREQETQYF. The chain is built from TRBV5-1 and TRBJ2-5; 9 bases fit TRBD1. V lost 4 bases, J lost 2 bases, and 6 bases stayed unmatched. In germline, CDR1 is SGHRS, CDR2 YFSETQ. The CDR3 runs to 15 residues.

CDR3: CASSLQGLPNYGYTF. The CDR3 DNA reads as TGTGCCAGCAGCTTACAGGGGCTCCCGAACTATGGCTACACCTTC. The rearrangement links TRBV7-8 to TRBJ1-2, with D tentatively TRBD1 (6 bases). The CDR3 extends over 15 amino acids. V shed 2 bases and J shed 2 bases, with 12 bases lying between them. Germline lookup yields CDR1 SGHVS and CDR2 FQNEAQ.

The chain employs TRBV10-1 and TRBJ2-1; weak D call: TRBD2 (6 bases). This CDR3 spans 15 amino acids. The V end lost 1 base, the J end lost 8 bases, and 15 bases lay between the germline ends. Per the germline V gene, CDR1 is WNHNN and CDR2 is SYGVQD (reference sequence). CDR3 in amino acids: CASSEFGLRGDEQFF. DNA of the CDR3: TGCGCCAGCAGTGAGTTCGGACTACGTGGGGATGAGCAGTTCTTC.

The V gene is TRBV20-1, the J gene TRBJ2-7, with no clear D. CDR3 size: 11 residues. Germline CDR1 DFQATT, CDR2 SNEGSKA (reference sequence). V gave up 8 bases and J gave up 7 bases, with 15 bases separating them. The CDR3 DNA follows: TGCAGTCCTTCGGGCTCCACGGAGCAGTACTTC. Amino acid sequence: CSPSGSTEQYF.

V gene TRBV30 combines with J gene TRBJ2-5, with a tentative D call TRBD1 (5 bases). CDR3 length equals 12 residues. The V gene's germline CDR1 is GTSNPN and CDR2 SVGIG (reference sequence). V gave up 7 bases and J gave up 1 base, with 10 bases separating them. CDR3: CASLTAQETQYF. As DNA, the CDR3 is TGTGCCTCTCTGACAGCCCAAGAGACCCAGTACTTC.

The chain uses TRBV10-1 and TRBJ1-2; D uncertain. CDR3 length equals 13 residues. V lost 2 bases and J 5 bases, leaving 9 bases between the germline ends. Germline CDR1 WNHNN, CDR2 SYGVQD (reference sequence). In DNA, the CDR3 is TGCGCCAGCAGTGAGGCGGTCGGGTATGGCTACACCTTC. It yields the protein CASSEAVGYGYTF.

In DNA form, the CDR3 reads TGTGCCAGCAGTTTTGCCCTGACAGGGGGCTACGAGCAGTACTTC. Protein product: CASSFALTGGYEQYF. The chain is built from TRBV28 and TRBJ2-7; 9 bases match TRBD1. V lost 3 bases to trimming and J lost 3 bases; unmatched junction nucleotides: 6. The CDR3 loop spans 15 amino acids. Germline CDR1 is MDHEN and CDR2 is SYDVKM.

Only one count was recorded for this clone. The chain employs TRBV19 and TRBJ2-3; 7 positions agree with TRBD1. The J segment lost 2 bases and the V segment lost 1 base, leaving 3 bases of the junction unmatched. Germline assignment: CDR1 LNHDA and CDR2 SQIVND (reference sequence). CDR3 size: 15 residues. The CDR3 DNA sequence: TGTGCCAGTAGTATAGTCGGGACAGACACAGATACGCAGTATTTT. Protein: CASSIVGTDTDTQYF.

This clone has just one count. The chain joins TRBV7-8 to TRBJ1-4, with D maybe TRBD1 (5 bases). The V end was cut by 1 base, the J end by 0 bases, with 12 bases between. Per germline, CDR1 SGHVS and CDR2 FQNEAQ. The CDR3 sequence is 17 residues long. This chain's CDR3 is CASSLVIRVTTNEKLFF. Here the CDR3 DNA reads TGTGCCAGCAGCTTAGTGATCAGGGTTACAACTAATGAAAAACTGTTTTTT.